These 4 T cell receptor beta chains were sequenced from one sample in a study of OX40 agonist ivuxolimab in advanced cancers. Clones were sequenced by immunoSEQ multiplex PCR, and TCRdb holds only the in-frame ones, with some missing. Found here are around 100,000 clones, 70% to 90% of them singletons; the top ten hold 0.15% to 0.2%. Material: CD4+ or CD8+ T cells sorted from blood, obtained in a trial of the OX40 agonist ivuxolimab. These receptor sequences come from an adult with an advanced solid tumor such as melanoma, head and neck, liver or kidney cancer.

This chain joins TRBV25-1 and TRBJ2-3; D remains unclear. V was cut by 3 bases and J by 4 bases, with 11 bases left in between. Germline CDR1 and CDR2: MGHDK and SYGVNS. This CDR3 is built from 14 residues. The CDR3 sequence: CASSDVMLSDTQYF. CDR3 sequence (DNA): TGTGCCAGCAGTGACGTAATGTTGTCAGATACGCAGTATTTT.

This sequence joins TRBV28 and TRBJ2-1; D perhaps matches TRBD2 (6 bases). The CDR3 loop spans 16 amino acids. The V gene lost 7 bases and the J gene lost 0 bases, with 16 bases spanning the gap. Looked up from germline, CDR1 is MDHEN and CDR2 is SYDVKM. CDR3 residues: CASTIASASSYNEQFF. As DNA, the CDR3 is TGTGCCAGCACCATTGCTAGCGCGAGCTCCTACAATGAGCAGTTCTTC.

V is TRBV7-2 and J is TRBJ2-1; a possible D gene is TRBD2 (5 bases). The CDR3 is made up of 18 amino acids. Germline lookup yields CDR1 SGHTA and CDR2 FQGNSA. Trimming removed 5 bases from V and 0 bases from J, with 20 bases in between. The CDR3 DNA sequence: TGTGCCAGCAGCCCCCATCGGAGGTCCCCTATCTCCTACAATGAGCAGTTCTTC. Its translation is CASSPHRRSPISYNEQFF.

Only one count was recorded for this clone. Other DNA sequences of this sample code for an identical CDR3. V usage is TRBV18 and J usage is TRBJ2-5, with D perhaps being TRBD1 or TRBD2 (7 bases each). Between the trimmed V and J ends, which lost 4 bases and 5 bases, there was a span of 14 bases. The CDR3 consists of 14 residues. The germline V gene encodes CDR1 KGHSH and CDR2 LQKENI. The CDR3 region has the DNA TGTGCCAGCTCACTCCGACAGGGAGGGGAGACCCAGTACTTC. As protein: CASSLRQGGETQYF.